This TCR beta chain is drawn from a study of shared clonotypes between healthy human individuals. Study findings and constraints: Among non-shared clonotypes, generation probabilities were lower than among those shared by all four donors. Only a few donors were included, so the genetic and exposure-history diversity represented was limited. Four donors had about 5% of their naive CD4 clonotypes in common.

As originally analysed: Quality scores were absent from the junction-only immunoSEQ sequences, so filtering differed. Sequencing was performed with immunoSEQ multiplex PCR; in TCRdb, only in-frame clones are kept and a portion is missing. V, J and clone size derive from that table, while D and trimming were established from the DNA sequence. The sample consists of some 1 million clones, around 76% of them appearing once. The CDR3 sequence is 16 residues long. V lost 3 bases and J lost 2; bases outside the gene matches: 10. The germline V gene encodes CDR1 SGDLS and CDR2 YYNGEE. With regard to this clone: Its antigen remains unidentified.

The chain carries TRBV9 and TRBJ1-2, with 7 bases fitting TRBD1. This TCR was sampled from a man younger than 35 in good health. Input material: memory CD4+ T cells sorted from blood. The sample's subset: CD45RA-negative fraction. In DNA, the CDR3 is TGTGCCAGCAGCGAGAACAGGGGAGGCCTAAACTATGGCTACACCTTC. Translated: CASSENRGGLNYGYTF.